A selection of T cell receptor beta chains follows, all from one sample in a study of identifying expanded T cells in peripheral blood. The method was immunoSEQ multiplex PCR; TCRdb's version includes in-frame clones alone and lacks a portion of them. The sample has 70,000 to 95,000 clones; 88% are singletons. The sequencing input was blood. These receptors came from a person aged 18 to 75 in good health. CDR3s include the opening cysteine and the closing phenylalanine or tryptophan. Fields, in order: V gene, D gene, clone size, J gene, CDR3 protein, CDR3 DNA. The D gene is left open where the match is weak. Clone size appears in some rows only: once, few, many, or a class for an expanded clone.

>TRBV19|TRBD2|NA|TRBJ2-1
CASSIHGRAGNEQFF
TGTGCCAGTAGTATACACGGGAGGGCCGGCAATGAGCAGTTCTTC
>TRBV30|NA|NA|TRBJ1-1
CAWSVLGRRNTEAFF
TGTGCCTGGAGTGTGTTGGGACGAAGGAACACTGAAGCTTTCTTT
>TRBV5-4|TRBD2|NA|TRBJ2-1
CASSLGLAGANEQFF
TGTGCCAGCAGCTTGGGGCTAGCGGGAGCCAATGAGCAGTTCTTC
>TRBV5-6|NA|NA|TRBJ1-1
CASSLARVMNTEAFF
TGTGCCAGCAGCTTGGCCAGGGTAATGAACACTGAAGCTTTCTTT
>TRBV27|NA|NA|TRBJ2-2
CASSLARHTGELFF
TGTGCCAGCTCGTTGGCGAGACACACCGGGGAGCTGTTTTTT
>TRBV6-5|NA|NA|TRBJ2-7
CASRTGIAAEEQYF
TGTGCCAGCAGAACCGGGATCGCGGCTGAAGAGCAGTACTTC
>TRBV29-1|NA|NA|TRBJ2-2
CSVERDGNTGELFF
TGCAGCGTTGAAAGGGACGGGAACACCGGGGAGCTGTTTTTT
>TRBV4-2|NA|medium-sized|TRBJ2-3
CASSQISSTDTQYF
TGTGCCAGCAGCCAGATTTCTAGCACAGATACGCAGTATTTT
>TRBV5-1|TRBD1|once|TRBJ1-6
CASSSDGQGGSPLHF
TGCGCCAGCAGCTCAGACGGACAGGGAGGATCACCCCTCCACTTT
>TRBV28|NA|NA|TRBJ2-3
CASNRGRGTQYF
TGTGCCAGCAATCGAGGACGGGGTACGCAGTATTTT
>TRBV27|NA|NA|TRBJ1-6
CASSYDAGEGSPLHF
TGTGCCAGCAGTTATGACGCAGGGGAGGGATCACCCCTCCACTTT
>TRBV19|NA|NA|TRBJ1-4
CASRRDKVQLFF
TGTGCCAGTAGAAGGGACAAGGTGCAGCTGTTTTTT
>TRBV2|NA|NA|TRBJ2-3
CASSLNTDTQYF
TGTGCCAGCAGCCTCAACACAGATACGCAGTATTTT
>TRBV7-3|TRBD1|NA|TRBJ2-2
CASSLGTGAGTGELFF
TGTGCCAGCAGCCTAGGGACAGGGGCAGGGACCGGGGAGCTGTTTTTT
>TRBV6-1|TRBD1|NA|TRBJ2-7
CASSEKAGGSYEQYF
TGTGCCAGCAGTGAAAAGGCAGGGGGCTCCTACGAGCAGTACTTC
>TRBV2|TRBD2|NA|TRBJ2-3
CASRASGTTDTQYF
TGTGCCAGCAGAGCGAGCGGGACCACAGATACGCAGTATTTT
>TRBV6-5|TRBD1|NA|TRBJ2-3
CASSAGTGGTDTQYF
TGTGCCAGCAGCGCCGGGACAGGGGGGACCGATACGCAGTATTTT
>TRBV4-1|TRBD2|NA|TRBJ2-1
CASSQVAPIAGDVANEQFF
TGCGCCAGCAGCCAAGTCGCCCCCATAGCGGGGGACGTAGCTAATGAGCAGTTCTTC
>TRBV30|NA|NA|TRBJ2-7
CAWSHTGLGQYF
TGTGCCTGGAGTCATACCGGGTTAGGGCAGTACTTC
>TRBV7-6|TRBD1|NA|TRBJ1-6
CASSSNRGSYNSPLHF
TGTGCCAGCAGCTCAAACAGGGGCTCCTATAATTCACCCCTCCACTTT
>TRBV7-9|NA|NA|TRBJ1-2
CASSLIQGVPGYTF
TGTGCCAGCAGCTTAATACAGGGCGTGCCTGGCTACACCTTC
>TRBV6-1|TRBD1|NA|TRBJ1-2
CASSERGLPYGYTF
TGTGCCAGCAGTGAGAGGGGGCTTCCCTATGGCTACACCTTC
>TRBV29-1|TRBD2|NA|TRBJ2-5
CSVEGLNGGAGLAGGPQETQYF
TGCAGCGTTGAAGGCCTCAACGGGGGCGCGGGACTAGCGGGAGGGCCTCAAGAGACCCAGTACTTC
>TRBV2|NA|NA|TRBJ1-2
CASSEDYGYTF
TGTGCCAGCAGTGAGGACTATGGCTACACCTTC
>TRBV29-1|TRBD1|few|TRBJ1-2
CSVEKGAVGYTF
TGCAGCGTTGAAAAGGGGGCGGTTGGCTACACCTTC
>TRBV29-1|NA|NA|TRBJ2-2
CSVDRRNTGELFF
TGCAGCGTTGACCGCAGAAACACCGGGGAGCTGTTTTTT
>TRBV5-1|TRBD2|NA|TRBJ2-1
CASSLNSGSNEQFF
TGCGCCAGCAGCTTAAATAGCGGGAGTAATGAGCAGTTCTTC
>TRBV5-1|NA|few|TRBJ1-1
CASSSNLQGTEAFF
TGCGCCAGCAGCTCGAACTTACAGGGAACTGAAGCTTTCTTT
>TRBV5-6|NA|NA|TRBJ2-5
CASSLGLGQQETQYF
TGTGCCAGCAGCTTGGGACTGGGGCAGCAAGAGACCCAGTACTTC
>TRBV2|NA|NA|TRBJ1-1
CASGGNTEAFF
TGTGCCAGCGGGGGCAACACTGAAGCTTTCTTT
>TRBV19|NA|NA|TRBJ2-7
CASSIQPGDYEQYF
TGTGCCAGTAGTATCCAGCCGGGGGATTACGAGCAGTACTTC
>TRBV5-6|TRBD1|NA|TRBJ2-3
CASSFRFRDRYTDTQYF
TGTGCCAGCAGCTTTCGATTCCGGGACAGGTACACAGATACGCAGTATTTT
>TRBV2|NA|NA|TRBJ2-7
CASPRGRQGEQYF
TGTGCCAGCCCGAGGGGCAGGCAGGGCGAGCAGTACTTC
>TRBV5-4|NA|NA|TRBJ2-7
CASSLRHGSDEQYF
TGTGCCAGCAGCTTGCGACATGGGAGCGACGAGCAGTACTTC
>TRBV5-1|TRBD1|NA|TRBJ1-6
CASSLSGDRGSPLHF
TGCGCCAGCAGCTTGTCGGGGGACAGGGGATCACCCCTCCACTTT
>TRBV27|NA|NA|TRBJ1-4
CASSARVAGNEKLFF
TGTGCCAGCAGTGCCCGGGTTGCGGGGAATGAAAAACTGTTTTTT
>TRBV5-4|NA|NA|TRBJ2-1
CASSLEGVGNEQFF
TGTGCCAGCAGCTTGGAGGGGGTCGGTAATGAGCAGTTCTTC
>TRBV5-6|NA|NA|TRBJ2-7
CASTLGGGYEQYF
TGTGCCAGCACCCTGGGAGGGGGCTACGAGCAGTACTTC
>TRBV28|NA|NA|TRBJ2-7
CASSFNYEQYF
TGTGCCAGCAGTTTTAACTACGAGCAGTACTTC
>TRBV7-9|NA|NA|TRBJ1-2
CASSFVETADGYTF
TGTGCCAGCAGCTTTGTGGAGACAGCCGATGGCTACACCTTC
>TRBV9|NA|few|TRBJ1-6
CASSQADGFSPLHF
TGTGCCAGCAGCCAGGCTGACGGCTTTTCACCCCTCCACTTT
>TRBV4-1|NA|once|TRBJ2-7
CASSQEGTGSYEQYF
TGCGCCAGCAGCCAAGAGGGGACTGGCTCCTACGAGCAGTACTTC
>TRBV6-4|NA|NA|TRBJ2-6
CASSGGADGANVLTF
TGTGCCAGCAGTGGAGGGGCGGACGGGGCCAACGTCCTGACTTTC
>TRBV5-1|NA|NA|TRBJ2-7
CASSSGQSYEQYF
TGCGCCAGCAGCTCTGGACAGTCCTACGAGCAGTACTTC